This paragraph reports one T cell receptor beta chain. This clonotype has at least ten counts. Its antigen is not yet known. The input lacks base qualities; no much larger clone sits a single base away. TCR cDNA was made using 5'RACE template switching, a step that added a universal primer site and unique molecular identifiers. Priming for cDNA synthesis came from both the TCR alpha and TCR beta constant segments. Libraries were amplified in two PCR steps, with sample barcodes and sequencing adapters added in the second step. Sequencing of libraries was done on Illumina HiSeq 2500 (2x100 bp) or NovaSeq (2x150 bp). Under the source paper's analysis protocol: Demultiplexing of reads and collapsing into UMI consensus sequences were performed with MIGEC, and V(D)J alignment was carried out with MiXCR. Using edgeR on replicate PBMC samples, clonotypes were called vaccine-responding if FDR was below 0.01 and the log2 fold change was above 5 up to day 15. Each bulk clonotype was labeled CD4 or CD8 based on which sequenced repertoire, CD4 or CD8, contained the clonotype at higher abundance. TCRdb itself trimmed the public reads at Q25 with fastp, ran MiXCR and retained productive beta chains. One record per CDR3 amino acid sequence lists the most common genes and DNA. V and J calls and clone size were set by TCRdb, not the authors. The sample table records about 210,000 distinct CDR3 sequences; around 6.7% of these occur just once. 1% to 1.2% of the sample goes to the ten largest clones.

Read against the paper, the sample's treatment or condition label means: live attenuated yellow fever vaccine strain. PBMCs were isolated from peripheral blood using a standard Ficoll-Paque protocol. Dynabeads CD4 and CD8 positive selection kits were used to isolate the CD4 and CD8 T-cell fractions. TriZol was used to extract RNA from bulk PBMCs, from CD4 and CD8 fractions, and from dextramer-positive and dextramer-negative fractions. The data are from a study of T cells after yellow fever vaccination (dated by TCRdb to the late 2010s). At the level of the whole study: The SMART-Seq v4 Ultra Low Input RNA kit was used to prepare libraries from fractions with low cell numbers. To follow T-cell clones before and after primary and booster YFV17D yellow fever vaccination, bulk TCR alpha and beta repertoires were sequenced over time. The cohort comprised two healthy male donors, one aged 18 to 29 and one aged 30 to 40 years. Bulk PBMC replicates and cell subsets were isolated from blood drawn at multiple timepoints before and after both primary and secondary immunization.

Overall results and qualifications from the work: A small fraction of clonotypes showed up in both the CD4 and CD8 compartments, probably as a result of convergent recombination. The secondary T-cell response was weaker than the primary response but faster, peaking on day 5 instead of day 15. The study included only two donors, which limits how far the findings can be generalized. Computational filtering was required because FACS-sorted repertoires could contain abundant contaminating clonotypes from the bulk population. After the booster, most of the clones that had expanded following primary vaccination were detected again (almost 98% of CD4 and around 87% of CD8), which suggests that memory was broadly maintained.

Trimming at the junction amounts to 4 bases on V and 3 bases on J, and the germline ends lie 14 bases apart. The CDR3, cysteine through phenylalanine, is 14 amino acids long. Only the CDR3 portion is preserved as DNA: 42 bases, with reading frame beginning at the first base. The germline V gene supplies CDR1 SGHRS and CDR2 YFSETQ. The TCR comes from a young man who received the YFV17D yellow fever vaccine. The source material was CD4+ T cells sorted from PBMCs, sampled on the day of the yellow fever booster vaccination. This chain is built from TRBV5-1 and TRBJ2-7; too little of a D gene remains to name it. The DNA sequence is TGCGCCAGCAGCCCCGGGTCGCAAGGCTACGAGCAGTACTTC. Its protein reads: CASSPGSQGYEQYF.